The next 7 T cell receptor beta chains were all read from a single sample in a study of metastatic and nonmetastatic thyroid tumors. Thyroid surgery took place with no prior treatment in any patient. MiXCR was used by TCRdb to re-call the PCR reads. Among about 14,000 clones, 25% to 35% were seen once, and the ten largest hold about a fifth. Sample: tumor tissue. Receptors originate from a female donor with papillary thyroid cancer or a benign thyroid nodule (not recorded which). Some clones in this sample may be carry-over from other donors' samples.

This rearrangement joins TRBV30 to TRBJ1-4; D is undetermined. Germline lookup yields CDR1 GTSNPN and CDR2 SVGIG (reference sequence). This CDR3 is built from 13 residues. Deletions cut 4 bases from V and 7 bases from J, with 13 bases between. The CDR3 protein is CAWMAAGIEKLFF. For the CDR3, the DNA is TGTGCCTGGATGGCGGCAGGTATTGAAAAACTGTTTTTT.

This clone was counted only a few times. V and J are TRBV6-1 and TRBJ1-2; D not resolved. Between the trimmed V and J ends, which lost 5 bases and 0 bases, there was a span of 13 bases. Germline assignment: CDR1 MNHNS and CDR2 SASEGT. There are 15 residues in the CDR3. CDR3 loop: CASSSEPGANYGYTF. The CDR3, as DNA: TGTGCCAGCAGTTCTGAGCCTGGAGCTAACTATGGCTACACCTTC.

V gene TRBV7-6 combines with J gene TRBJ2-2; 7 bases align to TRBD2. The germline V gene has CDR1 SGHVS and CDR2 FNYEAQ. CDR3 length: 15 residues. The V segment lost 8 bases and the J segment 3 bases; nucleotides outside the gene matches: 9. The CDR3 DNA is TGTGCCAGCGGAGGGGAGGGGAAAGACACCGGGGAGCTGTTTTTT. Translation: CASGGEGKDTGELFF.

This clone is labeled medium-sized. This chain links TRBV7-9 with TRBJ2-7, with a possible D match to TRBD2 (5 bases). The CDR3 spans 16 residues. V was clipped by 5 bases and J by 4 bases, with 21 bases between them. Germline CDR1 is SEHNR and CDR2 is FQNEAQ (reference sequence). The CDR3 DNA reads TGTGCCAGCAGCGCCTCGTACGGACTGGGGAGTTACGAGCAGTACTTC. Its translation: CASSASYGLGSYEQYF.

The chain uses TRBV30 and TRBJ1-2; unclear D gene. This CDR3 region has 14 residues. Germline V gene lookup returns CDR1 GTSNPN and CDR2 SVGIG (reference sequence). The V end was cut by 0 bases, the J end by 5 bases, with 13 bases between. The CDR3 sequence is CAWSVRTDRYGYTF. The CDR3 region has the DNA TGTGCCTGGAGTGTAAGGACGGATCGGTATGGCTACACCTTC.

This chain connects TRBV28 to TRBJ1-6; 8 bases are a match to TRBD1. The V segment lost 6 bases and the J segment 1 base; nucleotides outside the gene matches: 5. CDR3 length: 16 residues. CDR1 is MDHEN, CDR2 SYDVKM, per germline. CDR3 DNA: TGTGCCAGCAGCCGAGACAGGGGTTCCTATAATTCACCCCTCCACTTT. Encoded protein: CASSRDRGSYNSPLHF.

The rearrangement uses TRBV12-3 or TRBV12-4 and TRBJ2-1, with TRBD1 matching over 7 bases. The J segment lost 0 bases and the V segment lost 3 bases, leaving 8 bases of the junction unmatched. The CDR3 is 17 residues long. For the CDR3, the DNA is TGTGCCAGCAGTTTCAGGGGGATGACAGACTCCTACAATGAGCAGTTCTTC. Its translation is CASSFRGMTDSYNEQFF.